This record concerns one TCR beta chain sequence. Its antigen is undetermined. Sequenced by immunoSEQ multiplex PCR; TCRdb stores in-frame clones only, minus some. The sample has about 63,000 clones, roughly 84% seen once. Time point noted: after dendritic cell vaccination, including at tumor progression/relapse. These data come from a study of glioma-infiltrating T cells after dendritic cell vaccination. Overall study context: Three intradermal dendritic cell vaccine injections were given every two weeks. General study results and limits: Patients with more pretreatment TILs had longer time to progression and survival. Survival was not directly related to TCR clonality in these patients.

CDR1 and CDR2 from the germline V gene are SGHTA and FQGNSA. V lost 0 bases, J lost 5 bases, and 5 bases stayed unmatched. The CDR3 spans 15 residues. The sequencing used blood, collected after dendritic cell vaccination. This chain connects TRBV7-2 to TRBJ2-7, with 9 nucleotides matching TRBD1. This TCR was recovered from a human donor with glioblastoma. The chain's CDR3 is CASSLAGTGIHEQYF. The CDR3 region has the DNA TGTGCCAGCAGCTTAGCCGGGACAGGGATCCACGAGCAGTACTTC.